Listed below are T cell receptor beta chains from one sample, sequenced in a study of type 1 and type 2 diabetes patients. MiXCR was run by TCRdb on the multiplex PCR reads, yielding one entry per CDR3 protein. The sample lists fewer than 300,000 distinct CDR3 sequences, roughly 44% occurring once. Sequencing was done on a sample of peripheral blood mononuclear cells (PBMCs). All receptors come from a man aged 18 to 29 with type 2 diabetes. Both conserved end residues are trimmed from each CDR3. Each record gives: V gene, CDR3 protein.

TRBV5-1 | ASSLAASAPSGANVLT
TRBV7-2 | ASSLGGVGVPTGELF
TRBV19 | ASSIGGTGELF
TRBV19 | ASSMGPFNRGTSQPQH
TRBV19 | ASRGQGRFNEQF
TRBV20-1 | SARNRANYGYT
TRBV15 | ATSRVGVWGPDTQY
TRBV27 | ARRRVAPWVGYT
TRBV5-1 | ASSLVTGGTEAF
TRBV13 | ASSSGVRALNYGYT
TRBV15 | ATSTRDSSTDTQY
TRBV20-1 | SAWERNQPQH
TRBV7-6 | ASSLGGGLSYEQY
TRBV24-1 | ATSFTDTQY
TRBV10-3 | ASSPGTKETQY
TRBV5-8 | ASHTPRVGSYEQY
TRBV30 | AWSSNQPQH
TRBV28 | ASSLGRGLSPLH
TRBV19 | ASNRGDTELYFGYT
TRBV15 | ATNSRRGGSRTDTQY
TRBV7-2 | ASSPSRRRSDTQY